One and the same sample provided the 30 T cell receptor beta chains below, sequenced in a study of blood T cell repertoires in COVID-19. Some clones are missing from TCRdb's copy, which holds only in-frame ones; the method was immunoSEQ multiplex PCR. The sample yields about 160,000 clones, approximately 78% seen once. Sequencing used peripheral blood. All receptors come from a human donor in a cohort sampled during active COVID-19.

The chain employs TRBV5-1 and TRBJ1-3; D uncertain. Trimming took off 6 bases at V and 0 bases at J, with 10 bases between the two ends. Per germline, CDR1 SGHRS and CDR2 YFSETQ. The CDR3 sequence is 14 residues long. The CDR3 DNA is TGCGCCAGCAAGGCGGGGAACTCTGGAAACACCATATATTTT. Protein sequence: CASKAGNSGNTIYF.

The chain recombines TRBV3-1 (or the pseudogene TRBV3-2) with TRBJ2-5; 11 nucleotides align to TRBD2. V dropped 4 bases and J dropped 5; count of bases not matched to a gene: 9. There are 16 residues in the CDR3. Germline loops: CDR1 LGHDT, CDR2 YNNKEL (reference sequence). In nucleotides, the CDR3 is TGTGCCAGCAGCCCCGGGATAGCGGGGGGGCTGGAGACCCAGTACTTC. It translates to CASSPGIAGGLETQYF.

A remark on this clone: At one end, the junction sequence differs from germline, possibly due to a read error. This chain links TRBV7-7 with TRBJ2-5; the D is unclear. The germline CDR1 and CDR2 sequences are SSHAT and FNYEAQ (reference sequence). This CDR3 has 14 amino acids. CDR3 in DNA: TGTGCTAGCAGCTTAGGGATGGAGAAAGAGACCCAGTACTTC. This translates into CASSLGMEKETQYF. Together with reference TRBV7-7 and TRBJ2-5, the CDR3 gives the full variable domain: GAGVSQSPRYKVTKRGQDVTLRCDPISSHATLYWYQQALGQGPEFLTYFNYEAQPDKSGLPSDRFSAERPEGSISTLTIQRTEQRDSAMYRCASSLGMEKETQYFGPGTRLLVL.

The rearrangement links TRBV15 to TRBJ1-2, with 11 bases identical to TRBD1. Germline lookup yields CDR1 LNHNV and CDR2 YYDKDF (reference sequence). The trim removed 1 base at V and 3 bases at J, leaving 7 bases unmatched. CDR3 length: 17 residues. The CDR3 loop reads CATSRGTGGSDDYGYTF. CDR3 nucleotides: TGTGCCACCAGCAGAGGGACAGGGGGCTCGGATGACTATGGCTACACCTTC. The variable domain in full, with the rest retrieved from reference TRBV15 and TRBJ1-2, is DAMVIQNPRYQVTQFGKPVTLSCSQTLNHNVMYWYQQKSSQAPKLLFHYYDKDFNNEADTPDNFQSRRPNTSFCFLDIRSPGLGDTAMYLCATSRGTGGSDDYGYTFGSGTRLTVV.

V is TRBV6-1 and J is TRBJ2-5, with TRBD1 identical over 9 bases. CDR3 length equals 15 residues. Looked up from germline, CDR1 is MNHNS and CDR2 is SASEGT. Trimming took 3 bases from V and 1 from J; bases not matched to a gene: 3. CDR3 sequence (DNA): TGTGCCAGCAGTGAGGACAGGGGCATCCAAGAGACCCAGTACTTC. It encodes CASSEDRGIQETQYF.

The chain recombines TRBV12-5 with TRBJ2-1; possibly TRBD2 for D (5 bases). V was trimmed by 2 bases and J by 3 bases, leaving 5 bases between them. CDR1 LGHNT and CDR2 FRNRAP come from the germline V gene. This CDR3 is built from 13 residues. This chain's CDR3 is CASGLTSYNEQFF. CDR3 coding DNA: TGTGCTAGTGGTTTGACTAGCTACAATGAGCAGTTCTTC.

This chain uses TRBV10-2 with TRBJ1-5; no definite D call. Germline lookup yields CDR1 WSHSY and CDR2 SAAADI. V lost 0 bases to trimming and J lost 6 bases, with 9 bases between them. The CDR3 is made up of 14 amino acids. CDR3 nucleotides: TGCGCCAGCAGTGAGTCTGACCGGAGTCAGCCCCAGCATTTT. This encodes CASSESDRSQPQHF.

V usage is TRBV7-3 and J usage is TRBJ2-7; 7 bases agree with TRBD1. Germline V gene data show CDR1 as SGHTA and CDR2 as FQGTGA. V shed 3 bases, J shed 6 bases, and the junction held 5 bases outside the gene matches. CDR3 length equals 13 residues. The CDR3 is CASSLGQKGEQYF. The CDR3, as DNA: TGTGCCAGCAGCTTGGGACAGAAAGGCGAGCAGTACTTC.

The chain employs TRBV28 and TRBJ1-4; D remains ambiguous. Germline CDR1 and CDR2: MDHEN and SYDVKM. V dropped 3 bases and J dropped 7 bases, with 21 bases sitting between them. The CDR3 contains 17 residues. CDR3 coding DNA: TGTGCCAGCAGTTTTCATGGGAGAAGGGAAGGTGTTGAAAAACTGTTTTTT. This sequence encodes CASSFHGRREGVEKLFF.

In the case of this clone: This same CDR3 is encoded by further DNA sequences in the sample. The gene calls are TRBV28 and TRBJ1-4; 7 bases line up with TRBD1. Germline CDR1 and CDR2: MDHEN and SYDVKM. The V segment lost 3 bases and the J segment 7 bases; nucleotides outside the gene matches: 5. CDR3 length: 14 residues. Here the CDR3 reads CASSLEGAREKLFF. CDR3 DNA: TGTGCCAGCAGTTTGGAGGGGGCGCGTGAAAAACTGTTTTTT.

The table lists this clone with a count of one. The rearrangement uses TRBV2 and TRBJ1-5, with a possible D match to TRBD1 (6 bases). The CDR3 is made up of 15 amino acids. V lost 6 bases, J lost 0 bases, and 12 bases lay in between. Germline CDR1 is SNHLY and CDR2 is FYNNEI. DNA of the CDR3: TGTGCCAGCAGCGGACAGATAGATAGCAATCAGCCCCAGCATTTT. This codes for CASSGQIDSNQPQHF.

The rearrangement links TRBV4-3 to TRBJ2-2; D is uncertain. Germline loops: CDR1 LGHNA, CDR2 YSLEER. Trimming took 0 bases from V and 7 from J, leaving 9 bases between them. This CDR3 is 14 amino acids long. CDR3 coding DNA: TGCGCCAGCAGCCAAGATGCTAGTATCGGGGAGCTGTTTTTT. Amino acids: CASSQDASIGELFF.

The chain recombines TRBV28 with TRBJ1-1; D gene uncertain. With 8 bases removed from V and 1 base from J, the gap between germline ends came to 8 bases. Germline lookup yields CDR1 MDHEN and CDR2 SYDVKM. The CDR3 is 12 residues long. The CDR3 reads CASGVGNTEAFF. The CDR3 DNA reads TGTGCCAGCGGAGTGGGGAACACTGAAGCTTTCTTT.

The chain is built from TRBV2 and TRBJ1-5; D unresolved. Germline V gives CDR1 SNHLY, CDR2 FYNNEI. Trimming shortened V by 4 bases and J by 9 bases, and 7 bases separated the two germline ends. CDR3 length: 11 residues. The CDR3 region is CASSVEGPQHF. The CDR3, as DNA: TGTGCCAGCAGTGTTGAGGGGCCCCAGCATTTT.

As DNA, the CDR3 is TGTGCCAGCACCCGGCGGGGGGGCGGGGAGCTGTTTTTT. Its translation is CASTRRGGGELFF. V usage is TRBV12-3 or TRBV12-4 and J usage is TRBJ2-2; 9 positions agree with TRBD2. With 7 bases clipped from V and 7 bases from J, the junction kept 4 bases outside the gene matches. This CDR3 has 13 residues.

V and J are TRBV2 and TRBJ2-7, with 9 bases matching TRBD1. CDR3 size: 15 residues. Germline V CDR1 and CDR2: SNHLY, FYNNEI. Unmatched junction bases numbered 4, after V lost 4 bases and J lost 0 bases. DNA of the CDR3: TGTGCCAGCAGTGTCGGACAGGGGCTCTCCTACGAGCAGTACTTC. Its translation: CASSVGQGLSYEQYF.

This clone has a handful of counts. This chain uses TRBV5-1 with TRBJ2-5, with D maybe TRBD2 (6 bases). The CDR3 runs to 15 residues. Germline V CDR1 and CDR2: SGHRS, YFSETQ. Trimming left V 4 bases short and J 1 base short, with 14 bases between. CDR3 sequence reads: CASSTDLASQETQYF. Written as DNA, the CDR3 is TGCGCCAGCAGCACGGATCTAGCGAGCCAAGAGACCCAGTACTTC.

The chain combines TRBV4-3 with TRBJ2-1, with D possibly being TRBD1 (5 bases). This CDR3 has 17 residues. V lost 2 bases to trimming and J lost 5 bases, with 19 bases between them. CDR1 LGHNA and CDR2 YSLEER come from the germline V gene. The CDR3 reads CASSQISGPLPHNEQFF. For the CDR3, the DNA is TGCGCCAGCAGCCAAATTTCAGGGCCCCTCCCCCACAATGAGCAGTTCTTC.

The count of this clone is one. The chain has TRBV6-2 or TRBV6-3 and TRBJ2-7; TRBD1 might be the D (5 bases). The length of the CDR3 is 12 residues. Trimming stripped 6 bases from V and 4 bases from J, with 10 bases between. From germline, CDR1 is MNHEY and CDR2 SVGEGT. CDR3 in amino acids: CASSNRFYEQYF. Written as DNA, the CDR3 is TGTGCCAGCAGCAACAGGTTTTACGAGCAGTACTTC.

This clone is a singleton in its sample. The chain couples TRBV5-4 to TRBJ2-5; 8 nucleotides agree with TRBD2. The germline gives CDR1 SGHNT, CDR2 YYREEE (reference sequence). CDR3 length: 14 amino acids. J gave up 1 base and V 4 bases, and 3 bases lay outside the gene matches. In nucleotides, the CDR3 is TGTGCCAGCAGCCGGGGGGGGGTCCAAGAGACCCAGTACTTC. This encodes CASSRGGVQETQYF.

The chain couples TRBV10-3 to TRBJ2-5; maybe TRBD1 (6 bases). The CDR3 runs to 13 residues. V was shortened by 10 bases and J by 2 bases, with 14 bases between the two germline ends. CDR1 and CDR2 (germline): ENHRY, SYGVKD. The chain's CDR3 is CATVGQSQETQYF. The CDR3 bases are TGTGCCACTGTAGGACAGAGTCAAGAGACCCAGTACTTC.

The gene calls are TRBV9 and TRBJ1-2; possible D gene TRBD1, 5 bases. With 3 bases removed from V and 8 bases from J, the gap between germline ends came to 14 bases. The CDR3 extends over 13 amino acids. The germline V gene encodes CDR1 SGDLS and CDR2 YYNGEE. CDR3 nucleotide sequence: TGTGCCAGCAGCGCGGGGGAGTCTGAAGGCTACACCTTC. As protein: CASSAGESEGYTF.

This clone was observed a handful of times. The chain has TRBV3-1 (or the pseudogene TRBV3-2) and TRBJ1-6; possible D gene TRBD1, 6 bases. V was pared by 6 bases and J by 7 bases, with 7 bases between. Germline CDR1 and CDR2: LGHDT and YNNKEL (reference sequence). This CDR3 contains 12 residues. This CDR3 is CASRQGNSPLHF. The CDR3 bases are TGTGCCAGCAGACAGGGCAATTCACCCCTCCACTTT.

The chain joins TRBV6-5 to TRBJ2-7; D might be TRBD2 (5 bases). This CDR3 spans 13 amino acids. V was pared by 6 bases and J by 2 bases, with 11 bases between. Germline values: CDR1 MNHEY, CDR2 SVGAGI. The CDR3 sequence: CASSKDLAYEQYF. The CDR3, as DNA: TGTGCCAGCAGCAAGGACTTAGCCTACGAGCAGTACTTC.

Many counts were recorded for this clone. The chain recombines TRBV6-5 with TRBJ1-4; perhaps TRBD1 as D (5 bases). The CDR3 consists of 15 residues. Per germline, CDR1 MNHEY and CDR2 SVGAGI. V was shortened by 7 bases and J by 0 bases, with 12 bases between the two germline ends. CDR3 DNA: TGTGCCAGCAAGGCGGGGCTTGCAACTAATGAAAAACTGTTTTTT. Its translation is CASKAGLATNEKLFF.

The CDR3 is CASSLGGGIVTEAFF. The DNA for the CDR3 is TGTGCCAGCAGTCTGGGGGGTGGGATTGTTACTGAAGCTTTCTTT. The J gene is TRBJ1-1, the V gene TRBV5-8, with D perhaps matching TRBD1 (5 bases). Looked up from germline, CDR1 is SGHTS and CDR2 is YDEGEE. With 5 bases removed from V and 5 bases from J, the gap between germline ends came to 19 bases. This CDR3 spans 15 amino acids.

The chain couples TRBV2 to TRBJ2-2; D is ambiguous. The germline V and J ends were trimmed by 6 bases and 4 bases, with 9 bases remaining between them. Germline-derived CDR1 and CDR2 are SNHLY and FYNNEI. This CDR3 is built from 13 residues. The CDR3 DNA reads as TGTGCCAGCAGCCTAGGTGGCACCGGGGAGCTGTTTTTT. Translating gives CASSLGGTGELFF.

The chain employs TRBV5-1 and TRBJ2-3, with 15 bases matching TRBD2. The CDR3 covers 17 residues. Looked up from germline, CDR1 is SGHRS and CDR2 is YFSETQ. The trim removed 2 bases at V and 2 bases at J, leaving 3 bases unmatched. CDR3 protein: CASSFGTSGGPTDTQYF. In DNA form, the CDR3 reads TGCGCCAGCAGCTTCGGGACTAGCGGGGGGCCCACAGATACGCAGTATTTT.

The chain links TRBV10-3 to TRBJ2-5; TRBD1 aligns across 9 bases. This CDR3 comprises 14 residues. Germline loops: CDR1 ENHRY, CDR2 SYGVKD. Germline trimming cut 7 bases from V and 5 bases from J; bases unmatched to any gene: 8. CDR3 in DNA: TGTGCCATCAAACCGACAGGGGGTGGGGAGACCCAGTACTTC. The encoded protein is CAIKPTGGGETQYF.

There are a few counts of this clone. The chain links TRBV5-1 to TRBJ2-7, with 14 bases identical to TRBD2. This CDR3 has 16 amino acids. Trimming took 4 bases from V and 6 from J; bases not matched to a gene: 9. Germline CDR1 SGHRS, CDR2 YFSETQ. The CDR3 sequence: CASSAGLAGVGAEQYF. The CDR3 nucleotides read TGCGCCAGCAGCGCGGGACTAGCGGGAGTAGGGGCCGAGCAGTACTTC.